Below, one T cell receptor beta chain is given with its context. The germline CDR1 and CDR2 sequences are MNHEY and SVGEGT. V was pared by 4 bases and J by 0 bases, with 4 bases between. The CDR3 spans 12 residues. The data stem from a study of blood T cell repertoires in COVID-19. For the study at large: The analysed material was cDNA or gDNA that came from T cells, B-cell-depleted T cells, or PBMCs.

The authors' processing: From reference gene primer amplification, estimates of nucleated cell counts were derived. Here immunoSEQ multiplex PCR was the method, and the copy in TCRdb shows in-frame clones only, minus some. V and J calls and clone size come straight from that table; D and trimming were deduced from the DNA. This sample has under 250,000 clones, with around 80% found just once. Sequencing used peripheral blood. This TCR derives from a man aged 35 to 55 with active or convalescent COVID-19. The chain couples TRBV6-2 or TRBV6-3 to TRBJ2-7, with unresolved D. In DNA, the CDR3 is TGTGCCAGCAGTTTCAGCTCCTACGAGCAGTACTTC. Encoded protein: CASSFSSYEQYF.